A single T cell receptor beta chain is shown here with its context. Germline loops: CDR1 MGHDK, CDR2 SYGVNS. CDR3 length: 15 amino acids. The V and J ends lost 2 bases and 4 bases respectively, with 15 bases between them. This entry belongs to a study of OX40 agonist ivuxolimab in advanced cancers. Clones were sequenced by immunoSEQ multiplex PCR, and TCRdb holds only the in-frame ones, with some missing. The table shows 37,000 or so clones, with approximately 82% occurring only once. Sequenced material: CD4+ or CD8+ T cells sorted from blood, taken in a trial of the OX40 agonist ivuxolimab. The source is an adult with an advanced solid tumor such as melanoma, head and neck, liver or kidney cancer. The J gene is TRBJ2-7, the V gene TRBV25-1, with D unclear. The CDR3 is CASSEKLGGRYEQYF. DNA for the CDR3: TGTGCCAGCAGTGAAAAATTAGGCGGTAGGTACGAGCAGTACTTC.